What follows are 28 T cell receptor beta chains derived from one specimen sequenced in a study of blood T cell repertoires in COVID-19. Method: immunoSEQ multiplex PCR; TCRdb's copy keeps in-frame clones and lacks some. The data show fewer than 350,000 clones, 81% seen once. Sequenced sample: peripheral blood. These receptor sequences come from a woman aged 60-75 years with active or convalescent COVID-19.

The chain joins TRBV6-5 to TRBJ1-1; 9 nucleotides align to TRBD1. Trimming cost V 6 bases and J 4 bases; bases outside gene matches: 3. In germline, CDR1 is MNHEY, CDR2 SVGAGI. The CDR3 contains 13 residues. CDR3 residues: CASSGGQGTEAFF. Written as DNA, the CDR3 is TGTGCCAGCAGCGGGGGACAGGGCACTGAAGCTTTCTTT.

The rearrangement uses TRBV19 and TRBJ1-3; no clear D. This CDR3 region has 17 residues. CDR1 is LNHDA and CDR2 is SQIVND in the germline V gene (reference sequence). The V gene lost 4 bases and the J gene lost 0 bases, with 16 bases spanning the gap. Written as DNA, the CDR3 is TGTGCCAGTAGTACTTATCGAGGCGGGGTCTCTGGAAACACCATATATTTT. It translates to CASSTYRGGVSGNTIYF.

V gene TRBV5-5 combines with J gene TRBJ1-1; D uncertain. Trimming removed 4 bases from V and 0 bases from J, with 13 bases in between. This CDR3 region has 15 residues. Germline V gene lookup returns CDR1 SGHKS and CDR2 YYEKEE (reference sequence). CDR3 DNA sequence: TGTGCCAGCAGCCCCGAAAGAGCAATGAACACTGAAGCTTTCTTT. Translated: CASSPERAMNTEAFF.

V gene TRBV6-5 combines with J gene TRBJ2-2, with unresolved D. Germline lookup yields CDR1 MNHEY and CDR2 SVGAGI. Trimming removed 3 bases from V and 6 bases from J, with 5 bases in between. This CDR3 region has 12 residues. The CDR3 region is CASSYSPGELFF. DNA for the CDR3: TGTGCCAGCAGTTATAGTCCCGGGGAGCTGTTTTTT.

The chain links TRBV7-2 to TRBJ2-3; maybe TRBD1 (6 bases). V was clipped by 1 base and J by 0 bases, with 8 bases between them. The germline CDR1 and CDR2 sequences are SGHTA and FQGNSA. CDR3 length: 15 amino acids. Written as DNA, the CDR3 is TGTGCCAGCAGCTTAGTGGGGGCTAGCACAGATACGCAGTATTTT. It specifies CASSLVGASTDTQYF.

A note on this clone: This specimen includes other DNA sequences encoding the same CDR3. The rearrangement joins TRBV5-4 to TRBJ2-1; 10 bases fit TRBD1. The CDR3 covers 19 residues. V was clipped by 3 bases and J by 7 bases; unmatched bases: 19. CDR1 is SGHNT and CDR2 is YYREEE in the germline V gene (reference sequence). For the CDR3, the DNA is TGTGCCAGCAGCTCCCCCCGGGACAGGGGTCAACCCCAGTGGAATGAGCAGTTCTTC. It specifies CASSSPRDRGQPQWNEQFF.

V gene TRBV10-3 combines with J gene TRBJ1-5, with D perhaps matching TRBD1 (6 bases). The CDR3 loop spans 14 amino acids. CDR1 and CDR2 (germline): ENHRY, SYGVKD. Trimming pared 6 bases from V and 0 bases from J, leaving 9 bases between. CDR3 residues: CAISTGNSNQPQHF. The CDR3 coding sequence is TGTGCCATCAGCACAGGGAATAGCAATCAGCCCCAGCATTTT.

This chain links TRBV5-8 with TRBJ2-1; 12 bases match TRBD1. The CDR3 is 15 residues long. V shed 1 base and J 8 bases; nucleotides not matched to a gene: 4. Per the germline V gene, CDR1 is SGHTS and CDR2 is YDEGEE. The CDR3 protein is CASSLLGQGAYEQFF. The DNA of the CDR3 is TGTGCCAGCAGCTTGTTGGGACAGGGGGCCTATGAGCAGTTCTTC. Supplemented by reference TRBV5-8 and TRBJ2-1, the full variable domain reads EAGVTQSPTHLIKTRGQQATLRCSPISGHTSVYWYQQALGLGLQFLLWYDEGEERNRGNFPPRFSGRQFPNYSSELNVNALELEDSALYLCASSLLGQGAYEQFFGPGTRLTVL.

This clone showed up just once. The chain carries TRBV14 and TRBJ1-2, with TRBD1 as a possible D gene (5 bases). V was pared by 5 bases and J by 7 bases, with 11 bases between. Germline values: CDR1 SGHDN, CDR2 FVKESK. CDR3 size: 12 residues. In nucleotides, the CDR3 is TGTGCCAGCAGCGGGGGAGGGTTTGGCTACACCTTC. This sequence encodes CASSGGGFGYTF.

This clone was found a few times. The rearrangement joins TRBV29-1 to TRBJ1-2; the D gene is possibly TRBD1 (5 bases). CDR1 SQVTM and CDR2 ANQGSEA come from the germline V gene. The CDR3 length is 14 residues. V lost 3 bases and J 5 bases, leaving 16 bases between the germline ends. CDR3: CSVEATGDPYGYTF. The CDR3 DNA reads TGCAGCGTTGAGGCAACGGGGGACCCATATGGCTACACCTTC.

Details on this clone: Other DNA sequences within the sample encode an identical CDR3. The genes are TRBV29-1 and TRBJ1-2, with a weak D call TRBD1 (5 bases). The length of the CDR3 is 12 residues. V was pared by 4 bases and J by 2 bases, with 8 bases between. CDR1 and CDR2 (germline): SQVTM, ANQGSEA. CDR3 coding DNA: TGCAGCGTTGGAGACAGAAACTATGGCTACACCTTC. This sequence encodes CSVGDRNYGYTF.

The chain employs TRBV11-3 and TRBJ1-1, with 7 bases identical to TRBD1. Germline CDR1 reads SGHNT; CDR2 reads YENEEA. The CDR3 totals 14 residues. The junction had 2 bases not matched to a gene; V was cut back by 4 bases and J by 0 bases. The CDR3 DNA reads as TGTGCCAGCAGCTCCGGGACAGTGAACACTGAAGCTTTCTTT. It codes for CASSSGTVNTEAFF.

V and J are TRBV11-2 and TRBJ2-2, with 10 bases aligning to TRBD1. The CDR3 contains 17 residues. Germline CDR1 and CDR2: SGHAT and FQNNGV. V was clipped by 4 bases and J by 4 bases; unmatched bases: 9. In DNA, the CDR3 is TGTGCCAGCAGCTCTAGATCCGGGACAGGGGTCACCGGGGAGCTGTTTTTT. This translates into CASSSRSGTGVTGELFF.

The chain recombines TRBV2 with TRBJ2-1; 9 nucleotides match TRBD1. Germline V CDR1 and CDR2: SNHLY, FYNNEI. Unmatched junction bases numbered 4, after V lost 8 bases and J lost 2 bases. This CDR3 is 14 amino acids long. Here the CDR3 DNA reads TGTGCCAGCTACCGGGACAGGGCCTACAATGAGCAGTTCTTC. It encodes CASYRDRAYNEQFF.

The chain couples TRBV29-1 to TRBJ1-2, with 9 positions matching TRBD1. Germline V gives CDR1 SQVTM, CDR2 ANQGSEA. Trimming removed 4 bases from V and 7 bases from J; junction bases left unmatched: 16. This CDR3 spans 16 amino acids. The CDR3 loop reads CSVVPRLTGGSAGYTF. Here the CDR3 DNA reads TGCAGCGTTGTCCCCCGGCTGACAGGGGGTTCTGCTGGCTACACCTTC.

The chain has TRBV6-2 or TRBV6-3 and TRBJ2-5; maybe TRBD2 (7 bases). V was trimmed by 2 bases and J by 4 bases, leaving 11 bases between them. This CDR3 is built from 14 residues. Germline assignment: CDR1 MNHEY and CDR2 SVGEGT. CDR3 bases: TGTGCCAGCAGTTACGGGGGGGCCGGAGAGACCCAGTACTTC. It is translated as CASSYGGAGETQYF.

The chain recombines TRBV6-1 with TRBJ2-7; 8 positions agree with TRBD2. CDR3 length: 15 amino acids. V lost 7 bases and J lost 0; bases outside the gene matches: 8. Germline V gene lookup returns CDR1 MNHNS and CDR2 SASEGT. CDR3 sequence (DNA): TGTGCCAGCATGGAGCGGGGGCTGAGCTCCTACGAGCAGTACTTC. This codes for CASMERGLSSYEQYF.

CDR3 residues: CASSSWTSADTDTQYF. CDR3 in DNA: TGTGCCAGCAGTTCCTGGACTAGCGCCGACACAGATACGCAGTATTTT. The V and J genes are TRBV27 and TRBJ2-3; TRBD2 agrees at 9 bases. Germline V gene data show CDR1 as MNHEY and CDR2 as SMNVEV (reference sequence). This CDR3 has 16 residues. V lost 4 bases to trimming and J lost 2 bases; unmatched junction nucleotides: 7.

CDR3 protein: CASSLDRREKLFF. The CDR3 DNA follows: TGTGCCAGCAGCTTGGACAGGCGGGAAAAACTGTTTTTT. The chain joins TRBV5-5 to TRBJ1-4, with D possibly being TRBD1 (5 bases). The CDR3 has 13 amino acids. Germline CDR1 is SGHKS and CDR2 is YYEKEE (reference sequence). V shed 0 bases and J shed 8 bases, with 8 bases lying between them.

The chain joins TRBV6-5 to TRBJ1-6, with a tentative D call TRBD1 (5 bases). The V gene's germline CDR1 is MNHEY and CDR2 SVGAGI. The CDR3 contains 13 residues. V lost 7 bases and J 8 bases, leaving 12 bases between the germline ends. This CDR3 is CASMNRIDSPLHF. As DNA, the CDR3 is TGTGCCAGCATGAACAGGATTGATTCACCCCTCCACTTT.

This clone was seen only a few times. The V gene is TRBV6-5, the J gene TRBJ2-7; D is perhaps TRBD2 (5 bases). The CDR3 has 11 amino acids. The germline V gene encodes CDR1 MNHEY and CDR2 SVGAGI. The CDR3 loop is CITGSTYEQYF. Here the CDR3 DNA reads TGTATCACGGGGTCCACCTACGAGCAGTACTTC.

The rearrangement joins TRBV9 to TRBJ1-2; 7 nucleotides agree with TRBD1. This CDR3 spans 14 amino acids. The V segment lost 4 bases and the J segment 2 bases; nucleotides outside the gene matches: 5. The germline gives CDR1 SGDLS, CDR2 YYNGEE. The CDR3 spells CASSLGTDNYGYTF. The DNA of the CDR3 is TGTGCCAGCAGCCTCGGGACAGACAACTATGGCTACACCTTC.

The chain is built from TRBV6-5 and TRBJ2-3; D perhaps matches TRBD2 (8 bases). Between the trimmed V and J ends, which lost 5 bases and 5 bases, there was a span of 14 bases. The CDR3 spans 14 residues. Germline CDR1 is MNHEY and CDR2 is SVGAGI. The CDR3 spells CASSTSGQVDTQYF. CDR3 DNA sequence: TGTGCCAGCAGTACTAGCGGACAGGTAGATACGCAGTATTTT.

This chain links TRBV7-2 with TRBJ1-3; the D is unclear. V shed 3 bases and J shed 0 bases, with 12 bases lying between them. The CDR3 is 16 residues long. Germline V lookup: CDR1 SGHTA, CDR2 FQGNSA. This chain's CDR3 is CASSLSPGISGNTIYF. Here the CDR3 DNA reads TGTGCCAGCAGCTTGTCTCCGGGAATCTCTGGAAACACCATATATTTT.

This clone is a singleton in its sample. The rearrangement joins TRBV4-1 to TRBJ1-2, with 7 positions matching TRBD1. From germline, CDR1 is MGHRA and CDR2 YSYEKL. The junction had 6 bases not matched to a gene; V was cut back by 1 base and J by 4 bases. CDR3 length: 15 residues. In DNA, the CDR3 is TGCGCCAGCAGCCAAGGCCAGGGGGAGTTCTATGGCTACACCTTC. Protein product: CASSQGQGEFYGYTF.

The genes are TRBV7-2 and TRBJ1-4; weak D call: TRBD1 (6 bases). Germline CDR1 and CDR2: SGHTA and FQGNSA. V lost 1 base and J 7 bases, leaving 7 bases between the germline ends. The length of the CDR3 is 13 residues. The CDR3 reads CASSLGGGEKLFF. The CDR3 DNA reads as TGTGCCAGCAGCTTAGGAGGGGGTGAAAAACTGTTTTTT.

V and J are TRBV18 and TRBJ1-2; D is uncertain. Trimming took 2 bases from V and 0 from J, leaving 10 bases between them. Germline V lookup: CDR1 KGHSH, CDR2 LQKENI. CDR3 length equals 15 residues. The CDR3 bases are TGTGCCAGCTCACCATCCCCGGGTACTAACTATGGCTACACCTTC. As protein: CASSPSPGTNYGYTF.

The J gene is TRBJ2-3, the V gene TRBV19, with a tentative D call TRBD2 (6 bases). The CDR3 consists of 15 residues. Germline assignment: CDR1 LNHDA and CDR2 SQIVND (reference sequence). Trimming took 3 bases from V and 5 from J, leaving 15 bases between them. The CDR3 spells CASSIQRAVEDTQYF. The CDR3 DNA reads TGTGCCAGTAGTATCCAGCGGGCGGTGGAAGATACGCAGTATTTT.